These 9 T cell receptor beta chains share one sample of origin, sequenced in a study of long-term antiretroviral therapy in people with HIV. The authors ran the immunoSEQ assay, v3.0, at survey level. Libraries were prepared by immunoSEQ multiplex PCR; TCRdb keeps only in-frame clonotypes and omits some of them. The sample includes 25,000 to 30,000 clones, more than 80% of them seen just once. Sample: unsorted PBMCs, taken 3 years after starting antiretroviral therapy. The receptors come from a man aged 35 to 55 with HIV.

This rearrangement joins TRBV5-6 to TRBJ2-2, with TRBD2 as a possible D gene (6 bases). CDR3 size: 13 residues. Trimming cost V 4 bases and J 4 bases, with 8 bases left between them. Looked up from germline, CDR1 is SGHDT and CDR2 is YYEEEE. CDR3 amino acids: CASSGGGTGELFF. CDR3 in DNA: TGTGCCAGCAGCGGGGGAGGCACCGGGGAGCTGTTTTTT.

This clone was recorded a few times. The chain employs TRBV7-9 and TRBJ1-2; TRBD1 aligns across 12 bases. The ends lost 1 base at V and 6 bases at J; junction bases unmatched: 6. Germline-derived CDR1 and CDR2 are SEHNR and FQNEAQ (reference sequence). The CDR3 contains 16 residues. CDR3 region: CASSLGFGTGGDGYTF. In DNA, the CDR3 is TGTGCCAGCAGCTTAGGGTTTGGGACAGGGGGCGATGGCTACACCTTC.

This clone was counted a single time. CDR3 residues: CASRTGLSNEQFF. The CDR3 DNA reads as TGTGCCAGCCGGACAGGGTTGAGCAATGAGCAGTTCTTC. The J gene is TRBJ2-1, the V gene TRBV19, with 8 bases lining up with TRBD1. Germline V lookup: CDR1 LNHDA, CDR2 SQIVND (reference sequence). The CDR3 covers 13 residues. V gave up 9 bases and J gave up 6 bases; unmatched junction bases: 7.

The chain combines TRBV7-8 with TRBJ2-7, with D unclear. Trimming shortened V by 4 bases and J by 5 bases, and 0 bases separated the two germline ends. The CDR3 totals 9 residues. From germline, CDR1 is SGHVS and CDR2 FQNEAQ. The CDR3 coding sequence is TGTGCCAGCAGCTACGAGCAGTACTTC. Translated, it gives CASSYEQYF.

This chain links TRBV30 with TRBJ2-4, with D perhaps being TRBD1 or TRBD2 (6 bases each). The germline CDR1 and CDR2 sequences are GTSNPN and SVGIG (reference sequence). This CDR3 has 11 amino acids. V lost 3 bases, J lost 11 bases, and 11 bases lay in between. The DNA of the CDR3 is TGTGCCTGGAGGGGGGGCGCGTTTCAGTACTTC. It encodes CAWRGGAFQYF.

There are a few counts of this clone. J is TRBJ1-1 and V is TRBV6-1, with D tentatively TRBD1 (6 bases). V dropped 0 bases and J dropped 7 bases, with 12 bases sitting between them. CDR3 length: 14 residues. CDR1 is MNHNS and CDR2 is SASEGT in the germline V gene. The CDR3 reads CASSEAGGGGEAFF. The CDR3 DNA reads TGTGCCAGCAGTGAAGCGGGAGGGGGAGGTGAAGCTTTCTTT.

This chain links TRBV7-9 with TRBJ2-1, with 8 bases that match TRBD2. CDR3 length: 17 residues. Germline V CDR1 and CDR2: SEHNR, FQNEAQ (reference sequence). Losses at the gene ends were 2 bases for V and 0 bases for J; bases not matched to a gene: 6. CDR3: CASSLLMRGASYNEQFF. As DNA, the CDR3 is TGTGCCAGCAGCTTATTGATGCGGGGGGCCTCCTACAATGAGCAGTTCTTC.

This clone was seen once. The genes are TRBV2 and TRBJ2-3; D not certain. Germline V CDR1 and CDR2: SNHLY, FYNNEI. The CDR3 covers 12 residues. Trimming took 3 bases from V and 6 from J, leaving 7 bases between them. The CDR3 coding sequence is TGTGCCAGCAGTGAGTCTAGGGATACGCAGTATTTT. This codes for CASSESRDTQYF.

The CDR3 spells CASSGQLDQPQHF. For the CDR3, the DNA is TGTGCCAGTAGCGGGCAGCTAGATCAGCCCCAGCATTTT. J is TRBJ1-5 and V is TRBV19; no reliable D call. Trimming removed 6 bases at V and 5 bases at J, with 11 bases between. The CDR3 length is 13 residues. Germline assignment: CDR1 LNHDA and CDR2 SQIVND (reference sequence).